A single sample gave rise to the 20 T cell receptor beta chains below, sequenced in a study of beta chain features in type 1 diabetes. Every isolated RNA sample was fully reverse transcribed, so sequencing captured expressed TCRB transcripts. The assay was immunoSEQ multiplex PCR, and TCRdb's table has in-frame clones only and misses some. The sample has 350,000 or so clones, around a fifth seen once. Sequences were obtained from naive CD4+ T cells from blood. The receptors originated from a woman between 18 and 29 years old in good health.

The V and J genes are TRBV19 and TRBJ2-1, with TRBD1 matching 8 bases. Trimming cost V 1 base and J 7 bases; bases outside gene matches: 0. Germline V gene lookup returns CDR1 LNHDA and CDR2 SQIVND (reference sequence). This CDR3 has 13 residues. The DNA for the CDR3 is TGTGCCAGTAGTATAGGACAGGGGAATGAGCAGTTCTTC. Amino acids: CASSIGQGNEQFF.

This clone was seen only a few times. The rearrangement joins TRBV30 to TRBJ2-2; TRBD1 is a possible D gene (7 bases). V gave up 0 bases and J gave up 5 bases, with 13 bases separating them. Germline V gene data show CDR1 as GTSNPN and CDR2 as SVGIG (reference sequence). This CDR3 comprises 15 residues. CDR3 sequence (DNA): TGTGCCTGGAGTGTCAGACAGGGAGGTACCGGGGAGCTGTTTTTT. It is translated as CAWSVRQGGTGELFF.

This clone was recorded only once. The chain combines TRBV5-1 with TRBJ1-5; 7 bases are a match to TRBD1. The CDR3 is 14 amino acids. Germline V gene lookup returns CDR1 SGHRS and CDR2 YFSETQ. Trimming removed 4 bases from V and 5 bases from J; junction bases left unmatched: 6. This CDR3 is CASSPGGWDQPQHF. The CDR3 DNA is TGCGCCAGCAGCCCAGGGGGTTGGGATCAGCCCCAGCATTTT.

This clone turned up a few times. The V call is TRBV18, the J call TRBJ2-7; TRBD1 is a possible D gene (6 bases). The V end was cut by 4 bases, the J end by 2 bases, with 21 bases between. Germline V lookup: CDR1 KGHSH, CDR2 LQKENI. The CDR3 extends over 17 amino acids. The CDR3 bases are TGTGCCAGCTCACACGGCCCGTCAGGGGTCTTCACCTACGAGCAGTACTTC. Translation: CASSHGPSGVFTYEQYF.

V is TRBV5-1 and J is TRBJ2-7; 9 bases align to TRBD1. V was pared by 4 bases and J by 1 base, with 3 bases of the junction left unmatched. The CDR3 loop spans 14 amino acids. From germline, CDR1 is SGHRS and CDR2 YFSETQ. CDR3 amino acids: CASSVGQGSYEQYF. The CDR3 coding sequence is TGCGCCAGCAGCGTAGGACAGGGGTCCTACGAGCAGTACTTC.

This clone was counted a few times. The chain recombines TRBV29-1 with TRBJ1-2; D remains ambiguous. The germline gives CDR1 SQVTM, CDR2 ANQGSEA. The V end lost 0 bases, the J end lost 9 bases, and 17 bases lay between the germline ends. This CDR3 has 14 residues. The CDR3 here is CSVEDPEVGGRYTF. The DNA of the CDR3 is TGCAGCGTTGAAGACCCAGAGGTTGGTGGCCGCTACACCTTC. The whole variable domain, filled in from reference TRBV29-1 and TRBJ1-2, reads SAVISQKPSRDICQRGTSLTIQCQVDSQVTMMFWYRQQPGQSLTLIATANQGSEATYESGFVIDKFPISRPNLTFSTLTVSNMSPEDSSIYLCSVEDPEVGGRYTFGSGTRLTVV.

CDR3 DNA: TGCAGCGTTGAAGGGAGGACTAGATGGAATGAGCAGTTCTTC. Encoded protein: CSVEGRTRWNEQFF. The V and J genes are TRBV29-1 and TRBJ2-1; 7 bases map to TRBD2. After removal of 1 base from V and 7 bases from J, the junction contained 7 bases not matched to a gene. CDR3 size: 14 residues. Germline values: CDR1 SQVTM, CDR2 ANQGSEA.

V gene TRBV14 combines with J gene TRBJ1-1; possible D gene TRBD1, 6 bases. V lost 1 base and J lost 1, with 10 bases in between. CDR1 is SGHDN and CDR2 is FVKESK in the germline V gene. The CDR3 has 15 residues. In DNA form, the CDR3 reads TGTGCCAGCAGCCAAGTACCAGGGGCGAACACTGAAGCTTTCTTT. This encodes CASSQVPGANTEAFF. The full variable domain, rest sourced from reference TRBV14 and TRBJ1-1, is EAGVTQFPSHSVIEKGQTVTLRCDPISGHDNLYWYRRVMGKEIKFLLHFVKESKQDESGMPNNRFLAERTGGTYSTLKVQPAELEDSGVYFCASSQVPGANTEAFFGQGTRLTVV.

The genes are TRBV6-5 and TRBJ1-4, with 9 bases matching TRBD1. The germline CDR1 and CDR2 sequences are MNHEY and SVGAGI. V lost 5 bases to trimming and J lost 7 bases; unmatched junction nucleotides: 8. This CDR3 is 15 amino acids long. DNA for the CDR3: TGTGCCAGCAGTACTCCGGGACAGGGAACTGAAAAACTGTTTTTT. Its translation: CASSTPGQGTEKLFF.

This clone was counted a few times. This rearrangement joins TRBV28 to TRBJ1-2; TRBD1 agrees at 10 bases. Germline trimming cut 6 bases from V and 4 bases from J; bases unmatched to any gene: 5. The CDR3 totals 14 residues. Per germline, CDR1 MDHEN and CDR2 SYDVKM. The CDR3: CASRRQGAGYGYTF. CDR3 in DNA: TGTGCCAGCAGGCGACAGGGGGCTGGCTATGGCTACACCTTC.

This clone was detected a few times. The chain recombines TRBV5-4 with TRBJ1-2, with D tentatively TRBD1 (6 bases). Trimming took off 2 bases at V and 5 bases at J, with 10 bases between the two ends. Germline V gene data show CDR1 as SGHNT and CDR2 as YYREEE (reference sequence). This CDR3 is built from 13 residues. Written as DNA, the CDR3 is TGTGCCAGCAGCTTCCCAGGGGTTTATGGCTACACCTTC. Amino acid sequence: CASSFPGVYGYTF.

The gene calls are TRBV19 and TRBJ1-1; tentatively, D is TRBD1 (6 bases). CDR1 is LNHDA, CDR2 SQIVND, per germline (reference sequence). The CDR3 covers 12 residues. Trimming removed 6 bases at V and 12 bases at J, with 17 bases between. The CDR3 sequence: CASSSEGTKTFF. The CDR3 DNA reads TGTGCCAGTAGCTCGGAAGGGACAAAGACTTTCTTT. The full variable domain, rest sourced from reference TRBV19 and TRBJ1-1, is DGGITQSPKYLFRKEGQNVTLSCEQNLNHDAMYWYRQDPGQGLRLIYYSQIVNDFQKGDIAEGYSVSREKKESFPLTVTSAQKNPTAFYLCASSSEGTKTFFGQGTRLTVV.

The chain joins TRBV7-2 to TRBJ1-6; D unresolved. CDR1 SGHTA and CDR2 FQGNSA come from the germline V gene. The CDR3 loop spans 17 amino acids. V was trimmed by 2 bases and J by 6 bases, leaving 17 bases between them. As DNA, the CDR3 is TGTGCCAGCAGCTTAAATCTAGGAGGGAATAGTAATTCACCCCTCCACTTT. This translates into CASSLNLGGNSNSPLHF.

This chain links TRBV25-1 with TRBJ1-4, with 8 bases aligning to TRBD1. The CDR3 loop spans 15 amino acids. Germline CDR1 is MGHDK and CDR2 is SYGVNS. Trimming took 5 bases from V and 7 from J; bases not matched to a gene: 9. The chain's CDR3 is CASSSQGQEAEKLFF. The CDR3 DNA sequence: TGTGCCAGCAGTTCCCAGGGACAGGAGGCTGAAAAACTGTTTTTT.

The CDR3: CSVAPQVDTGELFF. The CDR3 nucleotides read TGCAGCGTTGCCCCGCAGGTAGACACCGGGGAGCTGTTTTTT. This chain links TRBV29-1 with TRBJ2-2, with D unclear. The V gene's germline CDR1 is SQVTM and CDR2 ANQGSEA. CDR3 length: 14 amino acids. V dropped 4 bases and J dropped 3 bases, with 12 bases sitting between them.

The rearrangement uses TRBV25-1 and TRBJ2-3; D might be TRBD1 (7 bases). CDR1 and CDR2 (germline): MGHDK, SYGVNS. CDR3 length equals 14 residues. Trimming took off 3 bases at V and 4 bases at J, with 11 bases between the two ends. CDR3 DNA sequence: TGTGCCAGCAGTGACCCAGGGGGGTCAGATACGCAGTATTTT. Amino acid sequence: CASSDPGGSDTQYF.

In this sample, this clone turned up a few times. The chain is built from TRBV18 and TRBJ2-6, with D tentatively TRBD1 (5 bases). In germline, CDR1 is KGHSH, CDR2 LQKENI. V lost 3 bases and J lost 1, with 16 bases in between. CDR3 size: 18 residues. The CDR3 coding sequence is TGTGCCAGCTCACCGGTAGTTGGGGCGGCTTCTGGGGCCAACGTCCTGACTTTC. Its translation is CASSPVVGAASGANVLTF.

CDR3 coding DNA: TGCGCCAGCACCAGGACGGGAATGAACACTGAAGCTTTCTTT. It yields the protein CASTRTGMNTEAFF. V and J are TRBV5-1 and TRBJ1-1; the D is unclear. The CDR3 spans 14 residues. The V and J ends lost 6 bases and 0 bases respectively, with 12 bases between them. Germline assignment: CDR1 SGHRS and CDR2 YFSETQ.

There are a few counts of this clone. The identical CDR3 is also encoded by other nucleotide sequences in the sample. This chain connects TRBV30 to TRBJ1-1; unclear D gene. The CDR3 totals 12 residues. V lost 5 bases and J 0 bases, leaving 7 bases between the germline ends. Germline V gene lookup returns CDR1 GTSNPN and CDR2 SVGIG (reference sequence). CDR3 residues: CAWGHLNTEAFF. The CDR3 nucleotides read TGTGCCTGGGGGCACCTGAACACTGAAGCTTTCTTT.

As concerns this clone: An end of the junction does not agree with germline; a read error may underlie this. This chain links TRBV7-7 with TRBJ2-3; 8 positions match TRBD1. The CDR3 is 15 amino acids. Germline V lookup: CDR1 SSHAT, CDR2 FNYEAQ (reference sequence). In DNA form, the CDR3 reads TGTGCTAGCAGCCGTACAGGGGGTAGCACAGATACGCAGTATTTT. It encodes CASSRTGGSTDTQYF.